These 24 T cell receptor beta chains originate from one sample sequenced in a study of cytomegalovirus exposure and HLA in healthy donors. Researchers ran the PCR with 60 Vbeta and 13 Jbeta primers. Assay used: immunoSEQ multiplex PCR; TCRdb lists only in-frame clones, some missing. The sample has more than 90,000 clones. The sample consisted of PBMCs. These receptors were taken from a man aged 25 to 40 in good health and CMV-seronegative.

V is TRBV5-4 and J is TRBJ1-1; D call uncertain. With 0 bases removed from V and 0 bases from J, the gap between germline ends came to 6 bases. Germline loops: CDR1 SGHNT, CDR2 YYREEE (reference sequence). The CDR3 contains 14 residues. DNA for the CDR3: TGTGCCAGCAGCTTGGAAATTATGAACACTGAAGCTTTCTTT. Protein product: CASSLEIMNTEAFF.

The V gene is TRBV30, the J gene TRBJ1-1, with D tentatively TRBD1 (5 bases). The CDR3 has 13 amino acids. Germline V gene sequence: CDR1 GTSNPN, CDR2 SVGIG (reference sequence). Trimming took off 1 base at V and 1 base at J, with 7 bases between the two ends. The CDR3 here is CAWSGGWNTEAFF. In DNA form, the CDR3 reads TGTGCCTGGAGTGGGGGCTGGAACACTGAAGCTTTCTTT.

J is TRBJ1-5 and V is TRBV28, with 11 nucleotides matching TRBD1. V lost 7 bases to trimming and J lost 2 bases; unmatched junction nucleotides: 4. The CDR3 has 15 residues. Germline loops: CDR1 MDHEN, CDR2 SYDVKM. The CDR3 DNA reads as TGTGCCAGCATGCCGGGACAGGGGGGCAATCAGCCCCAGCATTTT. Translation gives CASMPGQGGNQPQHF. The entire variable domain, with the rest obtained from reference TRBV28 and TRBJ1-5, is as follows: DVKVTQSSRYLVKRTGEKVFLECVQDMDHENMFWYRQDPGLGLRLIYFSYDVKMKEKGDIPEGYSVSREKKERFSLILESASTNQTSMYLCASMPGQGGNQPQHFGDGTRLSIL.

V is TRBV15 and J is TRBJ1-4; 8 bases are shared with TRBD1. Germline CDR1 LNHNV, CDR2 YYDKDF (reference sequence). V shed 0 bases and J 3 bases; nucleotides not matched to a gene: 3. The CDR3 runs to 16 residues. CDR3 amino acids: CATSRDRGQANEKLFF. The CDR3 region has the DNA TGTGCCACCAGCAGAGATCGGGGACAGGCTAATGAAAAACTGTTTTTT.

The rearrangement uses TRBV5-1 and TRBJ2-2; 9 bases agree with TRBD1. This CDR3 is 18 amino acids long. Germline lookup yields CDR1 SGHRS and CDR2 YFSETQ. V was clipped by 1 base and J by 5 bases; unmatched bases: 12. The CDR3 sequence: CASSLRDRVISVTGELFF. The DNA for the CDR3 is TGCGCCAGCAGCTTGAGGGACAGGGTTATTTCGGTAACCGGGGAGCTGTTTTTT.

This chain connects TRBV19 to TRBJ2-7, with TRBD1 identical over 7 bases. CDR1 is LNHDA, CDR2 SQIVND, per germline (reference sequence). The CDR3 runs 13 residues. V shed 5 bases, J shed 1 base, and the junction held 2 bases outside the gene matches. The CDR3 reads CASSPTGSYEQYF. Here the CDR3 DNA reads TGTGCCAGTAGTCCGACAGGGTCCTACGAGCAGTACTTC.

The CDR3 sequence: CASSPAGYYGYTF. The CDR3 nucleotides are TGTGCCAGCTCACCAGCCGGGTACTATGGCTACACCTTC. The chain links TRBV18 to TRBJ1-2; D not certain. CDR3 length: 13 residues. Trimming pared 2 bases from V and 3 bases from J, leaving 7 bases between. Germline loops: CDR1 KGHSH, CDR2 LQKENI. Based on the CDR3 plus reference TRBV18 and TRBJ1-2, the full variable domain is NAGVMQNPRHLVRRRGQEARLRCSPMKGHSHVYWYRQLPEEGLKFMVYLQKENIIDESGMPKERFSAEFPKEGPSILRIQQVVRGDSAAYFCASSPAGYYGYTFGSGTRLTVV.

This chain links TRBV11-2 with TRBJ2-7; 7 bases agree with TRBD1. Germline CDR1 reads SGHAT; CDR2 reads FQNNGV. CDR3 length equals 13 residues. The trim removed 6 bases at V and 5 bases at J, leaving 7 bases unmatched. The CDR3 loop reads CASRVTGSDEQYF. The CDR3 DNA reads as TGTGCCAGCAGGGTGACAGGGTCTGACGAGCAGTACTTC.

V and J are TRBV6-5 and TRBJ1-5; D possibly corresponds to TRBD1 (5 bases). Germline V CDR1 and CDR2: MNHEY, SVGAGI. The V and J ends lost 6 bases and 0 bases respectively, with 9 bases between them. This CDR3 comprises 14 residues. The CDR3 region is CASSREYSNQPQHF. The CDR3 region has the DNA TGTGCCAGCAGCAGGGAATATAGCAATCAGCCCCAGCATTTT.

This sequence joins TRBV6-6 and TRBJ2-7; 9 nucleotides line up with TRBD1. The CDR3 sequence is 15 residues long. The ends lost 7 bases at V and 5 bases at J; junction bases unmatched: 12. CDR1 and CDR2 from the germline V gene are MNHNY and SVGAGI (reference sequence). This chain's CDR3 is CASITGQGRKDEQYF. The CDR3 DNA sequence: TGTGCCAGCATTACAGGACAGGGGCGAAAAGACGAGCAGTACTTC.

This chain uses TRBV5-1 with TRBJ2-2; 7 nucleotides agree with TRBD1. V was clipped by 5 bases and J by 1 base; unmatched bases: 5. Germline CDR1 reads SGHRS; CDR2 reads YFSETQ. This CDR3 has 15 amino acids. In DNA, the CDR3 is TGCGCCAGCAGTTTTTCAGGGGGGAACACCGGGGAGCTGTTTTTT. Translating it yields CASSFSGGNTGELFF.

The V call is TRBV6-6, the J call TRBJ2-5; 9 bases line up with TRBD1. The CDR3 has 15 amino acids. Germline values: CDR1 MNHNY, CDR2 SVGAGI (reference sequence). V shed 0 bases, J shed 5 bases, and the junction held 4 bases outside the gene matches. CDR3 sequence: CASSYSGTGLETQYF. The CDR3 nucleotides are TGTGCCAGCAGTTACTCGGGGACAGGGCTGGAGACCCAGTACTTC.

This sequence joins TRBV7-9 and TRBJ2-2; 9 bases agree with TRBD1. The CDR3 is 15 residues long. V lost 4 bases to trimming and J lost 4 bases; unmatched junction nucleotides: 4. Germline loops: CDR1 SEHNR, CDR2 FQNEAQ (reference sequence). This CDR3 reads CASSYYRGRTGELFF. The CDR3 DNA is TGTGCCAGCAGCTATTACAGGGGGCGCACCGGGGAGCTGTTTTTT.

This chain connects TRBV6-6 to TRBJ1-4; a weak D match, TRBD1 (5 bases). The V and J ends lost 2 bases and 6 bases respectively, with 13 bases between them. In germline, CDR1 is MNHNY, CDR2 SVGAGI (reference sequence). The CDR3 runs to 15 residues. The DNA of the CDR3 is TGTGCCAGCAGTTACGGCGTCAGGGATGATGAAAAACTGTTTTTT. Amino acids: CASSYGVRDDEKLFF.

The rearrangement links TRBV9 to TRBJ2-3, with 10 positions matching TRBD2. Losses at the gene ends were 2 bases for V and 5 bases for J; bases not matched to a gene: 14. Looked up from germline, CDR1 is SGDLS and CDR2 is YYNGEE. This CDR3 is built from 18 residues. CDR3 coding DNA: TGTGCCAGCAGCGTGGGGGTTAGGAGCGGGGGGGCCAGAGATACGCAGTATTTT. Encoded protein: CASSVGVRSGGARDTQYF.

V is TRBV9 and J is TRBJ2-1; 9 nucleotides line up with TRBD2. This CDR3 is built from 17 residues. V trimming: 0 bases; J trimming: 5 bases; junction bases outside the gene matches: 9. Germline V CDR1 and CDR2: SGDLS, YYNGEE. The CDR3 DNA is TGTGCCAGCAGCGTAGAAGGAGCGGGGGGACCTAACAATGAGCAGTTCTTC. This codes for CASSVEGAGGPNNEQFF.

V gene TRBV2 combines with J gene TRBJ1-5; 9 positions match TRBD1. With V trimmed by 5 bases and J by 0 bases, 8 bases remained unmatched. Germline V gene lookup returns CDR1 SNHLY and CDR2 FYNNEI. The CDR3 runs 17 residues. The CDR3 reads CASSKEGTGYSNQPQHF. As DNA, the CDR3 is TGTGCCAGCAGTAAAGAAGGGACAGGGTATAGCAATCAGCCCCAGCATTTT.

Notes on this clone: At one of its ends the junction is not consistent with the germline gene, which may arise from a read error. The chain has TRBV4-1 and TRBJ2-1; D possibly corresponds to TRBD2 (6 bases). CDR3 length: 17 amino acids. The germline V gene has CDR1 MGHRA and CDR2 YSYEKL. The CDR3 bases are TGCGCCAGCAGCCAACCCGGAGGGGAGAGCTCCTACAATGAGCAGCTCTTC. Translating gives CASSQPGGESSYNEQLF.

The V gene is TRBV28, the J gene TRBJ1-2; D unresolved. This CDR3 has 16 amino acids. V lost 2 bases to trimming and J lost 5 bases, with 18 bases between them. Germline V lookup: CDR1 MDHEN, CDR2 SYDVKM. The CDR3 spells CASSLRVAGGSYGYTF. The CDR3 DNA sequence: TGTGCCAGCAGTTTACGGGTCGCAGGAGGGAGTTATGGCTACACCTTC.

This chain connects TRBV5-5 to TRBJ1-6, with D possibly TRBD1 on 6 matching bases. V gave up 3 bases and J gave up 5 bases, with 9 bases separating them. Germline assignment: CDR1 SGHKS and CDR2 YYEKEE (reference sequence). The CDR3 runs to 14 residues. The CDR3 loop reads CASSYQGNNSPLHF. The CDR3 DNA sequence: TGTGCCAGCAGCTACCAGGGGAATAATTCACCCCTCCACTTT.

The genes are TRBV6-5 and TRBJ1-4; tentatively, D is TRBD1 (6 bases). Germline CDR1 is MNHEY and CDR2 is SVGAGI. The V and J ends lost 5 bases and 8 bases respectively, with 15 bases between them. The CDR3 has 14 residues. The CDR3 DNA reads as TGTGCCAGCAGTCCCAGGGGCCGGTGGGAAAAACTGTTTTTT. This codes for CASSPRGRWEKLFF.

The chain uses TRBV4-3 and TRBJ1-6, with D unclear. Germline CDR1 LGHNA, CDR2 YSLEER. This CDR3 is 15 amino acids long. The V and J ends lost 4 bases and 0 bases respectively, with 7 bases between them. As DNA, the CDR3 is TGCGCCAGCAGCCCAGGCCACTCCTATAATTCACCCCTCCACTTT. Residues: CASSPGHSYNSPLHF.

The chain has TRBV18 and TRBJ1-5; the match to TRBD1 covers 9 bases. V dropped 3 bases and J dropped 4; count of bases not matched to a gene: 4. This CDR3 comprises 15 residues. Germline values: CDR1 KGHSH, CDR2 LQKENI. This chain's CDR3 is CASSPATGGNQPQHF. CDR3 nucleotides: TGTGCCAGCTCACCGGCGACAGGGGGAAATCAGCCCCAGCATTTT. The full variable domain, its missing parts supplied by reference TRBV18 and TRBJ1-5, is NAGVMQNPRHLVRRRGQEARLRCSPMKGHSHVYWYRQLPEEGLKFMVYLQKENIIDESGMPKERFSAEFPKEGPSILRIQQVVRGDSAAYFCASSPATGGNQPQHFGDGTRLSIL.

The V and J genes are TRBV7-8 and TRBJ2-7, with a weak D call TRBD1 (5 bases). Trimming pared 0 bases from V and 5 bases from J, leaving 8 bases between. This CDR3 has 13 residues. Germline values: CDR1 SGHVS, CDR2 FQNEAQ. The CDR3 DNA reads TGTGCCAGCAGCTTAGCGCACAGGAACGAGCAGTACTTC. This translates into CASSLAHRNEQYF. Drawing the rest from reference TRBV7-8 and TRBJ2-7, the complete variable domain is GAGVSQSPRYKVAKRGQDVALRCDPISGHVSLFWYQQALGQGPEFLTYFQNEAQLDKSGLPSDRFFAERPEGSVSTLKIQRTQQEDSAVYLCASSLAHRNEQYFGPGTRLTVT.